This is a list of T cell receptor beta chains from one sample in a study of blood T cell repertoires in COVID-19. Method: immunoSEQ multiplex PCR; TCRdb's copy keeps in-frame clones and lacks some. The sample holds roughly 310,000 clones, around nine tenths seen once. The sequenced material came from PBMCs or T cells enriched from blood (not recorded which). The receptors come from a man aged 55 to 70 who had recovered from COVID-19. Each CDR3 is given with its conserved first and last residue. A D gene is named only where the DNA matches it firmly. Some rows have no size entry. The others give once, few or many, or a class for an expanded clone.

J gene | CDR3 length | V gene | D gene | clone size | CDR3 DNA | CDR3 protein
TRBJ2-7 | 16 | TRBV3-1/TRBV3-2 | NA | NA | TGTGCCAGCAGCCAAGATCACTCCGGGGTTCCCTACGAGCAGTACTTC | CASSQDHSGVPYEQYF
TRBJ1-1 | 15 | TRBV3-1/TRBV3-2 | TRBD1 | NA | TGTGCCAGCAGCCAAGGGGACAGGTCGGGCACTGAAGCTTTCTTT | CASSQGDRSGTEAFF
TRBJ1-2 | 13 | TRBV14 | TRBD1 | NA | TGTGCCAGCAGCCCGACAGGGTCCTATGGCTACACCTTC | CASSPTGSYGYTF
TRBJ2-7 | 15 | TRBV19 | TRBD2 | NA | TGTGCCAGTAGACACCGGGGGGGGTCAACCTACGAGCAGTACTTC | CASRHRGGSTYEQYF
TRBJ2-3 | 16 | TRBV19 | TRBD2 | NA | TGTGCCAGTAGTATAGGCCTAGCGGAGATCACAGATACGCAGTATTTT | CASSIGLAEITDTQYF
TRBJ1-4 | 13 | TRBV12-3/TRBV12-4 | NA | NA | TGTGCCAGCAGTTTAGCTATCGGTGAAAAACTGTTTTTT | CASSLAIGEKLFF
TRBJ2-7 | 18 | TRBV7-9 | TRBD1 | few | TGTGCCAGCAGCTTACCCGCCTTTGGGGGACAGGGGACGTACGAGCAGTACTTC | CASSLPAFGGQGTYEQYF
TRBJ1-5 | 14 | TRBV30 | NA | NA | TGTGCCTGGAGTGCAGGGGCCTTCAATCAGCCCCAGCATTTT | CAWSAGAFNQPQHF
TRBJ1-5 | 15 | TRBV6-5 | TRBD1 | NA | TGTGCCAGCAGGCCAAACAGGGGTCGGGATCAGCCCCAGCATTTT | CASRPNRGRDQPQHF
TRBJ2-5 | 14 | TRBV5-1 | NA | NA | TGCGCCAGCAGACTCCTGCCACACCAAGAGACCCAGTACTTC | CASRLLPHQETQYF
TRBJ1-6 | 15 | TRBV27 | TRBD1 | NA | TGTGCCAGCAGTATGACCGGGACAGACTATTCACCCCTCCACTTT | CASSMTGTDYSPLHF
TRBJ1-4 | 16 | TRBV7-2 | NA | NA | TGTGCCAGCAGCTTAGCCAGGCAAGCAACTAATGAAAAACTGTTTTTT | CASSLARQATNEKLFF
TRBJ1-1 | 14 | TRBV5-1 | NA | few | TGCGCCAGCAGTCGTCAGGACTGGAACACTGAAGCTTTCTTT | CASSRQDWNTEAFF
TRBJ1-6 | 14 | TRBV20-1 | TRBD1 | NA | TGCAGTGCTAGTAGGGACAGGGTGAATTCACCCCTCCACTTT | CSASRDRVNSPLHF
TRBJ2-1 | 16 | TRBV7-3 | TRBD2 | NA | TGTGCCAGCAGCCAGCGACTAGCGGCCTCCTACAATGAGCAGTTCTTC | CASSQRLAASYNEQFF
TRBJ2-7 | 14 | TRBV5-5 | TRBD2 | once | TGTGCCAGCAGCTTTACTAGCGGGGCGGGGGAGCAGTACTTC | CASSFTSGAGEQYF
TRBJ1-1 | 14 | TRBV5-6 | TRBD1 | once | TGTGCCAGCAGCACGGGGACAGTGGTCACTGAAGCTTTCTTT | CASSTGTVVTEAFF
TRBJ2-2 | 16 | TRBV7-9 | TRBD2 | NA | TGTGCCAGCAGCTTGACTAGCGGGAGTAACACCGGGGAGCTGTTTTTT | CASSLTSGSNTGELFF
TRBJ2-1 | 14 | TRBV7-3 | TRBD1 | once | TGTGCCAGCAGCTTAGGGACAGGGGTCAGCGAGCAGTTCTTC | CASSLGTGVSEQFF
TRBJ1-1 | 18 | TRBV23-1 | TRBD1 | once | TGCGCCAGCAGTCAATCGGAAACAGGGGAGGTGGGGAACACTGAAGCTTTCTTT | CASSQSETGEVGNTEAFF
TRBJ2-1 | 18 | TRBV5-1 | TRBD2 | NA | TGCGCCAGCAGCCCCGGCCTGACTAGCGGGGGGACCTACAATGAGCAGTTCTTC | CASSPGLTSGGTYNEQFF
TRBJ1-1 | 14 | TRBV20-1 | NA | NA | TGCAGTGCTAGTGGCGGCCAGGGGAACACTGAAGCTTTCTTT | CSASGGQGNTEAFF
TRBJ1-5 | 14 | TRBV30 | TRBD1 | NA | TGTGCCTGGAGGCGACAGGGGATGGCTCAGCCCCAGCATTTT | CAWRRQGMAQPQHF
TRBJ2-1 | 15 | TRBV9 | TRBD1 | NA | TGTGCCAGCAGCGTAGTCGGGACAGGGTACAATGAGCAGTTCTTC | CASSVVGTGYNEQFF
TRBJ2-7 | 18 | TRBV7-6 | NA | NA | TGTGCCAGCACTCTTTCCCCACAGGGCCGTGTTGTTTCCTACGAGCAGTACTTC | CASTLSPQGRVVSYEQYF
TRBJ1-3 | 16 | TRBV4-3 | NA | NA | TGCGCCAGCAGTGAAGGAGCTCAAAGCTCTGGAAACACCATATATTTT | CASSEGAQSSGNTIYF
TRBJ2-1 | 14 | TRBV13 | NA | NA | TGTGCCAGCAGCTTAGGACAGGGCGGGAATGAGCAGTTCTTC | CASSLGQGGNEQFF
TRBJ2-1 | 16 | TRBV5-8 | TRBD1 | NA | TGTGCCAGTAGCGCACGCTGGGACAGGGTCTACAATGAGCAGTTCTTC | CASSARWDRVYNEQFF
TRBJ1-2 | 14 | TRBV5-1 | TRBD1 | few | TGCGCCAGCAGACTTGGACAGGGAAACTATGGCTACACCTTC | CASRLGQGNYGYTF
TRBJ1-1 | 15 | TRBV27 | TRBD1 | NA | TGTGCCAGCAGTTTGGTCGGGACAGGGAACACTGAAGCTTTCTTT | CASSLVGTGNTEAFF
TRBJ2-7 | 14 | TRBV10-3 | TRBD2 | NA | TGTGCCATCAGGCCGGGACTAGATCTTAACGAGCAGTACTTC | CAIRPGLDLNEQYF
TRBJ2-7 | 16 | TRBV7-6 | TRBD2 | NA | TGTGCCAGCAGCCAAGAACTAGCGGGAGGAGCTAGCGAGCAGTACTTC | CASSQELAGGASEQYF
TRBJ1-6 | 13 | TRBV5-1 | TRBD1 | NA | TGCGCCAGCAGTGGGACAGGAACTTCACCCCTCCACTTT | CASSGTGTSPLHF
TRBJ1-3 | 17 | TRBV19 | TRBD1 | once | TGTGCCAGTAGTATACCCCGGGGAAGGGGGCTTGGAAACACCATATATTTT | CASSIPRGRGLGNTIYF
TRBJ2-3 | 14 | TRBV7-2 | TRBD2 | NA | TGTGCCAGCGATCTGGGACTAGCGGGGAATACGCAGTATTTT | CASDLGLAGNTQYF
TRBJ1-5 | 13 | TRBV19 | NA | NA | TGTGCCAGTAGTATTGGAGCCGATGTGCCCCAGCATTTT | CASSIGADVPQHF
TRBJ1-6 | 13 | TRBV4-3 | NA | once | TGCGCCAGCAGCCAAGATGACGGGACACCCCTCCACTTT | CASSQDDGTPLHF
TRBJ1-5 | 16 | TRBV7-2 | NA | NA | TGTGCCAGCAGCTTTTCGGGGGTATTGGCAAGTCAGCCCCAGCATTTT | CASSFSGVLASQPQHF
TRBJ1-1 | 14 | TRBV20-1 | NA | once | TGCAGTGCTAGTTCAGGGCTAGTGAACACTGAAGCTTTCTTT | CSASSGLVNTEAFF
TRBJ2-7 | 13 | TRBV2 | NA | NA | TGTGCCAGCAGTGAACCTGGCAGCGACGAGCAGTACTTC | CASSEPGSDEQYF
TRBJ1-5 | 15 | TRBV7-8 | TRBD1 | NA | TGTGCCAGCAGCGCTACAGGGGGCGGCAATCAGCCCCAGCATTTT | CASSATGGGNQPQHF
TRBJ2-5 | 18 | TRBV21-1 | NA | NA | TGTGCCAGCAGCAAAGCGCGACGGCTAGCGGGAGGGAGGGAGACCCAGTACTTC | CASSKARRLAGGRETQYF
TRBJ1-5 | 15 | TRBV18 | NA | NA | TGTGCCAGCTCACCCGGTCCTGGAGGTAATCAGCCCCAGCATTTT | CASSPGPGGNQPQHF
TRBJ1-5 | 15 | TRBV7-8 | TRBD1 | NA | TGTGCCAGCAGCTTGGGACAGGGTCTAAATCAGCCCCAGCATTTT | CASSLGQGLNQPQHF
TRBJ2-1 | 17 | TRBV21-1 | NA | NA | TGTGCCAGCAGCAATCGGAGCGGGAGGTACTCCTACAATGAGCAGTTCTTC | CASSNRSGRYSYNEQFF
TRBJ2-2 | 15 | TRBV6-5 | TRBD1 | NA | TGTGCCAGCAGGCACCGGGACAGATACACCGGGGAGCTGTTTTTT | CASRHRDRYTGELFF
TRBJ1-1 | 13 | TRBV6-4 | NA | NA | TGTGCCAGCAGCCAGACACTCAACACTGAAGCTTTCTTT | CASSQTLNTEAFF
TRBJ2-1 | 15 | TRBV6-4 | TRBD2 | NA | TGTGCCAGCAGCCCGGGTGGCGGGAGGGCCCGTGAGCAGTTCTTC | CASSPGGGRAREQFF
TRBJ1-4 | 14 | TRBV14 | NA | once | TGTGCCAGCAGCCTCGACGCCCGCGGTGAAAAACTGTTTTTT | CASSLDARGEKLFF
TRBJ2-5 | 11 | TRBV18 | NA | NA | TGTGCCAGCTCCCCGGGAGAGACCCAGTACTTC | CASSPGETQYF
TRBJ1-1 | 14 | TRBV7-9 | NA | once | TGTGCCAGCAGCTTAGTCGCGGTGAACACTGAAGCTTTCTTT | CASSLVAVNTEAFF
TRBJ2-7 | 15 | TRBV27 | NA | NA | TGTGCCAGCAGTTTCTCAGGACTACTCCCCTACGAGCAGTACTTC | CASSFSGLLPYEQYF
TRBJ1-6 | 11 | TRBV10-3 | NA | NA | TGTGCCACCCAGGGCAATTCACCCCTCCACTTT | CATQGNSPLHF
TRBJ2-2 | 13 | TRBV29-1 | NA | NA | TGCAGCTGCGCCCAAACAGACACCGGGGAGCTGTTTTTT | CSCAQTDTGELFF
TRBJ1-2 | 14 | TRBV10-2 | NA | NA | TGCGCCAGCAGAGACACAGGTACCTACTATGGCTACACCTTC | CASRDTGTYYGYTF
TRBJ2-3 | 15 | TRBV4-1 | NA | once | TGCGCCAGCAGACACGCGGGGTTTGGGTCAGATACGCAGTATTTT | CASRHAGFGSDTQYF
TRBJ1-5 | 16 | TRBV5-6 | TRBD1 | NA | TGTGCCAGCAGCCTTGACAGGGGAGGATGGAATCAGCCCCAGCATTTT | CASSLDRGGWNQPQHF
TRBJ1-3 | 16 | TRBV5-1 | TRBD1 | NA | TGCGCCAGCAGCTTGTCCGGACAGGGGACCGGAAACACCATATATTTT | CASSLSGQGTGNTIYF
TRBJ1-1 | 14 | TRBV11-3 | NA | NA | TGTGCCAGCAGCTTAGTGGCGGCGAACACTGAAGCTTTCTTT | CASSLVAANTEAFF